Listed below are T cell receptor beta chains from one sample, sequenced in a study of a mutant IDH1 vaccine in newly diagnosed glioma. The antigens these receptors bind are not known. The protocol was immunoSEQ multiplex PCR, while the TCRdb copy is restricted to in-frame clones and leaves out a portion. The sample carries over 45,000 clones, 84% recorded once. The sample in question was PBMCs, obtained from a glioma patient whose treatment included an IDH1 peptide vaccine. The source is a woman aged 45-60 years with glioma. Both conserved end residues are part of each CDR3. D genes are given only for firm matches. Clone size is shown for a subset of rows, as once, few, many or a class of expanded clone.

j_call | v_call | d_call | clone_size | cdr3_nt | cdr3_aa
TRBJ1-1 | TRBV6-5 | NA | NA | TGTGCCAGCAGTTCGTCGATGATGAACACTGAAGCTTTCTTT | CASSSSMMNTEAFF
TRBJ1-5 | TRBV28 | NA | few | TGTGCCAGCAGTTTATCTCATAGCAATCAGCCCCAGCATTTT | CASSLSHSNQPQHF
TRBJ1-4 | TRBV9 | NA | NA | TGTGCCAGCAGCGTAGAGGCTCGTTCAGGAAAACTGTTTTTT | CASSVEARSGKLFF
TRBJ1-1 | TRBV28 | NA | NA | TGTGCCACTCTGACCGGGGCCCGTGAGGGGAACACTGAAGCTTTCTTT | CATLTGAREGNTEAFF
TRBJ2-3 | TRBV5-6 | TRBD2 | NA | TGTGCCAGCAGCTGGGAGCGGGGGGGCATCACAGATACGCAGTATTTT | CASSWERGGITDTQYF
TRBJ1-1 | TRBV5-5 | NA | NA | TGTGCCAGCAGCTTGGAGGCGGTGAAGAACACTGAAGCTTTCTTT | CASSLEAVKNTEAFF
TRBJ1-2 | TRBV7-9 | NA | once | TGTGCCAGCAGTGGAACTACTAACTATGGCTACACCTTC | CASSGTTNYGYTF
TRBJ1-1 | TRBV7-2 | TRBD1 | NA | TGTGCCAGCAGCTCCCGACAGGGGTACACTGAAGCTTTCTTT | CASSSRQGYTEAFF
TRBJ1-2 | TRBV9 | NA | NA | TGTGCCAGCAGCGCCCACAGGGTCAACTATGGCTACACCTTC | CASSAHRVNYGYTF
TRBJ2-1 | TRBV19 | TRBD1 | NA | TGTGCCAGTAGGCCCACCGGGACAGGGGACCACAATGAGCAGTTCTTC | CASRPTGTGDHNEQFF
TRBJ2-7 | TRBV7-2 | NA | NA | TGTGCCAGCAGTTTGTCGGCGGCCGTGGGGAACGAGCAGTACTTC | CASSLSAAVGNEQYF
TRBJ1-2 | TRBV5-5 | TRBD1 | NA | TGTGCCAGCAGCCCCCAGGGGGCTAGCCTCTATGGCTACACCTTC | CASSPQGASLYGYTF
TRBJ2-3 | TRBV5-5 | NA | NA | TGTGCCAGCAGCTTGTCTCCCGGTGAGCGGAGCACAGATACGCAGTATTTT | CASSLSPGERSTDTQYF
TRBJ2-5 | TRBV6-5 | NA | NA | TGTGCCAGCAGTTCCACCCACGGCGGGGGCCGGGAGACCCAGTACTTC | CASSSTHGGGRETQYF
TRBJ1-1 | TRBV27 | TRBD1 | NA | TGTGCCAGTTGGGACAGGGACAGGACTGAAGCTTTCTTT | CASWDRDRTEAFF
TRBJ2-7 | TRBV10-1 | NA | NA | TGCGCCAGCAGTCCAGACTCCATCGAGCAGTACTTC | CASSPDSIEQYF
TRBJ2-7 | TRBV15 | TRBD1 | NA | TGTGCCACCAGCAGCCGGGACAGGCAGGGCGAGCAGTACTTC | CATSSRDRQGEQYF
TRBJ2-3 | TRBV27 | NA | NA | TGTGCCAGCAGTCGCGCCCTCACTCTTTCGGCAGATACGCAGTATTTT | CASSRALTLSADTQYF
TRBJ2-5 | TRBV4-2 | TRBD2 | NA | TGTGCCAGCAGCCAAGATACTAGCGGGGGAAAAGAGACCCAGTACTTC | CASSQDTSGGKETQYF
TRBJ1-1 | TRBV9 | TRBD1 | NA | TGTGCCAGCAACAAACTGGGACAGGCGATCAGTGAAGCTTTCTTT | CASNKLGQAISEAFF
TRBJ2-6 | TRBV6-6 | NA | NA | TGTGCCAGCAGTCACAGGGAACCTGGGGCCAACGTCCTGACTTTC | CASSHREPGANVLTF
TRBJ1-2 | TRBV6-5 | TRBD1 | NA | TGTGCCAGCAGTTACATTCGGACAGGGGGAAACTATGGCTACACCTTC | CASSYIRTGGNYGYTF
TRBJ2-7 | TRBV14 | NA | NA | TGTGCCAGCTCAGATGGTCGCGGGGAGCAGTACTTC | CASSDGRGEQYF
TRBJ1-5 | TRBV19 | NA | NA | TGTGCCACACGCGGCGGGGGTCAGCCCCAGCATTTT | CATRGGGQPQHF
TRBJ2-5 | TRBV7-2 | TRBD2 | NA | TGTGCCAGCAGCTTAGGGCTAGCGGGGGGGCAAGAGACCCAGTACTTC | CASSLGLAGGQETQYF
TRBJ2-2 | TRBV21-1 | NA | NA | TGTGCCAACCCCGAGGGCTTGGACACCGGGGAGCTGTTTTTT | CANPEGLDTGELFF
TRBJ2-1 | TRBV29-1 | TRBD1 | NA | TGCAGCGTACAGGGGGCGCGTAAGCAGTTCTTC | CSVQGARKQFF
TRBJ1-1 | TRBV5-5 | NA | NA | TGTGCCAGCAGCCCGGATGATTTGAACACTGAAGCTTTCTTT | CASSPDDLNTEAFF
TRBJ2-7 | TRBV9 | TRBD2 | NA | TGTGCCAGCACAAAACAGACGGGACTAGTAGGAGACGAGCAGTACTTC | CASTKQTGLVGDEQYF
TRBJ2-5 | TRBV9 | NA | NA | TGTGCCAGCAGCGTAGAGTCAGGGGAAGAGACCCAGTACTTC | CASSVESGEETQYF